This T cell receptor (beta chain) was retrieved from a study of OX40 agonist ivuxolimab in advanced cancers. In the study overall: A diagnosis of hepatocellular carcinoma, melanoma, renal cell or head and neck cancer was present in dose-escalation patients.

This clone came up a few times. What it recognizes is unknown. The repertoire was sequenced with immunoSEQ multiplex PCR; TCRdb's copy has only in-frame clones and lacks some. The sample carries 92,000 or so clones, approximately 80% recorded once. Study results and caveats: Part of the nonresponder group also had normalized T-cell clonal expansion that was low.

Germline lookup yields CDR1 SGHAT and CDR2 FQNNGV. Deletions cut 1 base from V and 5 bases from J, with 11 bases between. CDR3 length: 15 amino acids. The TCR originated in an adult with an advanced solid tumor such as melanoma, head and neck, liver or kidney cancer. V usage is TRBV11-2 and J usage is TRBJ1-4; D call uncertain. The sequenced sample was CD4+ or CD8+ T cells sorted from blood, obtained in a trial of the OX40 agonist ivuxolimab. DNA for the CDR3: TGTGCCAGCAGCTTAGGGACGGTCATAAATGAAAAACTGTTTTTT. This translates into CASSLGTVINEKLFF.